The subject of this entry is one T cell receptor beta chain. No antigen is known for it. No much larger clonotype is one base removed from it; base qualities were not supplied. TCRdb shows the sequencer as Illumina MiSeq. The public reads were run again by TCRdb, first through fastp at Q25 and then through MiXCR, and only productive beta chains were kept. When rows share a CDR3 protein, they turn into one entry using the most common DNA and genes. The sample includes 60,000 to 70,000 distinct CDR3 sequences, with about 50% observed a single time. Roughly 2.2% of the sample is taken by the ten largest. This specimen belongs to a study of type 1 regulatory T cells (dated by TCRdb to the early 2020s). For the study in its entirety: An in vitro protocol by which a Tr1-enriched, alloantigen-specific CD4 T cell product named T-allo10 was generated was characterized in the study. Patients with hematological malignancies who were receiving allogeneic hematopoietic stem cell transplantation were the group in which T-allo10 was being clinically evaluated.

Here is what the overall study found, with its caveats: Tr1 cells showed a more restricted TCR repertoire than non-Tr1 cells, which the study interpreted as alloantigen-induced clonal expansion.

The sample consisted of cultured non-Tr1 T cells, either the whole culture or a sorted T cell fraction (not recorded which). Taken with the paper, the label for cell subset or site translates to: non-Tr1 population from the T-allo10 product. The TCR comes from a human donor in good health.

The nucleotides are TGTGCCAGCAGCCAAGGGGGGCTACGGCAGCCCCAGCATTTT. This encodes CASSQGGLRQPQHF. The sequence is built from TRBV14 and TRBJ1-5; the D gene is possibly TRBD1, with 6 bases matching. Spanning cysteine to phenylalanine, the CDR3 consists of 14 amino acids. The entry retains the CDR3 DNA only, 42 bases that are in frame from base 1. The germline V gene sets CDR1 to SGHDN and CDR2 to FVKESK. V drops 1 base and J drops 7 bases, leaving 11 bases in between. The variable domain in full, with residues beyond the CDR3 obtained from the reference TRBV14 and TRBJ1-5 genes, is EAGVTQFPSHSVIEKGQTVTLRCDPISGHDNLYWYRRVMGKEIKFLLHFVKESKQDESGMPNNRFLAERTGGTYSTLKVQPAELEDSGVYFCASSQGGLRQPQHFGDGTRLSIL.